This is a list of T cell receptor beta chains from one sample in a study of cytomegalovirus exposure and HLA in healthy donors. Some clones are missing from TCRdb's copy, which holds only in-frame ones; the method was immunoSEQ multiplex PCR. This table holds about 160,000 clones, roughly 80% found once. The sequenced sample consisted of PBMCs. These receptors all stem from a female donor in good health and CMV-seronegative. Each CDR3 is given with its conserved first and last residue. A D gene is named only where the DNA matches it firmly. Where a row states a size, it is once, few, many or the class of an expanded clone; other rows omit it.

TRBV5-8	17	TRBD2	-	TRBJ2-7	CASSLGRLAGGENEQYF	TGTGCCAGCAGCTTAGGTCGGCTAGCGGGGGGCGAGAACGAGCAGTACTTC
TRBV28	12	-	few	TRBJ2-2	CASSLRTGELFF	TGTGCCAGCAGTCTACGGACCGGGGAGCTGTTTTTT
TRBV6-1	13	-	-	TRBJ2-5	CASSVGPGETQYF	TGTGCCAGCAGTGTCGGTCCGGGGGAGACCCAGTACTTC
TRBV6-1	15	TRBD1	-	TRBJ2-1	CASRPGTGKSNEQFF	TGTGCCAGCAGACCCGGGACAGGGAAGAGTAATGAGCAGTTCTTC
TRBV27	14	TRBD1	-	TRBJ1-2	CASSSGGQVYGYTF	TGTGCCAGCAGTTCGGGGGGACAGGTCTATGGCTACACCTTC
TRBV19	14	-	-	TRBJ1-1	CASSIEALNTEAFF	TGTGCCAGTAGTATAGAGGCCTTGAACACTGAAGCTTTCTTT
TRBV6-6	13	-	-	TRBJ2-7	CATRRIAPDEQYF	TGTGCCACCAGGAGGATCGCTCCCGACGAGCAGTACTTC
TRBV9	13	TRBD2	few	TRBJ2-5	CASSVGLAETQYF	TGTGCCAGCAGCGTGGGACTAGCAGAGACCCAGTACTTC
TRBV11-1	16	-	-	TRBJ1-6	CASSLLGRSSTSPLHF	TGTGCCAGCAGCTTATTGGGCAGGTCCTCAACTTCACCCCTCCACTTT
TRBV5-1	18	-	-	TRBJ2-3	CASSLAGLGAWGTDTQYF	TGCGCCAGCAGCTTGGCCGGTTTGGGGGCATGGGGCACAGATACGCAGTATTTT
TRBV4-2	16	-	-	TRBJ2-1	CASSQEAGYLYNEQFF	TGTGCCAGCAGCCAAGAGGCGGGGTACTTATACAATGAGCAGTTCTTC
TRBV5-1	13	TRBD1	-	TRBJ2-7	CASSLGTGYEQYF	TGCGCCAGCAGCTTGGGGACAGGGTACGAGCAGTACTTC
TRBV10-3	16	TRBD2	-	TRBJ2-7	CAISESGLAGGYEQYF	TGTGCCATCAGTGAGTCGGGACTAGCGGGGGGCTACGAGCAGTACTTC
TRBV14	19	TRBD2	-	TRBJ2-3	CASSPPGLAGGPGLGTQYF	TGTGCCAGCAGCCCGCCGGGACTAGCGGGGGGGCCAGGTCTTGGTACGCAGTATTTT
TRBV7-9	14	-	-	TRBJ1-2	CASSLQGSSYGYTF	TGTGCCAGCAGCTTACAGGGAAGTAGCTATGGCTACACCTTC
TRBV5-5	13	-	-	TRBJ1-2	CASSFSGNYGYTF	TGTGCCAGCAGCTTTTCCGGTAACTATGGCTACACCTTC
TRBV19	16	-	-	TRBJ1-5	CASIPDRKYSNQPQHF	TGTGCCAGTATACCGGACAGAAAATATAGCAATCAGCCCCAGCATTTT
TRBV2	14	TRBD2	-	TRBJ2-7	CASRSGGSSYEQYF	TGTGCCAGCCGAAGCGGGGGGAGCTCCTACGAGCAGTACTTC
TRBV6-5	15	-	-	TRBJ1-2	CASSYGRHTNYGYTF	TGTGCCAGCAGTTACGGCAGGCATACTAACTATGGCTACACCTTC
TRBV6-1	13	TRBD1	few	TRBJ2-2	CASSEQTGLELFF	TGTGCCAGCAGTGAACAGACAGGGTTGGAGCTGTTTTTT
TRBV6-6	14	-	few	TRBJ1-1	CASSYQDPNTEAFF	TGTGCCAGCAGTTATCAGGATCCGAACACTGAAGCTTTCTTT
TRBV7-8	16	TRBD1	once	TRBJ2-5	CASSLGGTGGQETQYF	TGTGCCAGCAGCTTAGGGGGGACAGGGGGGCAGGAGACCCAGTACTTC
TRBV4-1	16	TRBD1	-	TRBJ2-5	CASSQRGQGFQETQYF	TGCGCCAGCAGCCAGCGGGGACAGGGTTTCCAAGAGACCCAGTACTTC
TRBV7-9	15	-	-	TRBJ2-2	CASSPLASDTGELFF	TGTGCCAGCAGCCCACTAGCTTCCGACACCGGGGAGCTGTTTTTT
TRBV21-1	14	-	-	TRBJ1-2	CASSLGGAYYGYTF	TGTGCCAGCAGCCTTGGAGGCGCCTACTATGGCTACACCTTC
TRBV19	17	TRBD1	-	TRBJ2-6	CASSIGTGVSGANVLTF	TGTGCCAGTAGTATAGGGACAGGAGTCTCTGGGGCCAACGTCCTGACTTTC
TRBV6-5	16	-	-	TRBJ2-3	CASSYGVAGGADTQYF	TGTGCCAGCAGTTACGGGGTAGCAGGAGGGGCGGATACGCAGTATTTT
TRBV7-3	14	-	once	TRBJ2-3	CASSPSSPTDTQYF	TGTGCCAGCAGTCCATCATCCCCCACAGATACGCAGTATTTT
TRBV5-5	13	-	few	TRBJ1-5	CASSFAEDQPQHF	TGTGCCAGCAGCTTCGCAGAAGATCAGCCCCAGCATTTT
TRBV27	14	TRBD2	-	TRBJ2-3	CASRDSGSADTQYF	TGTGCCAGCAGGGATAGCGGGAGTGCAGATACGCAGTATTTT
TRBV4-3	15	-	-	TRBJ1-2	CASRMRRGGQFGYTF	TGCGCCAGCCGAATGCGAAGGGGAGGCCAGTTTGGCTACACCTTC
TRBV13	17	TRBD2	-	TRBJ2-3	CASSLGALAGGSDTQYF	TGTGCCAGCAGCTTAGGCGCCCTAGCGGGGGGTTCAGATACGCAGTATTTT
TRBV9	14	TRBD2	-	TRBJ2-7	CASSVSGSIYEQYF	TGTGCCAGCAGCGTTAGCGGGAGCATTTACGAGCAGTACTTC
TRBV6-5	14	TRBD1	-	TRBJ2-7	CASSPDRDIYEQYF	TGTGCCAGCAGTCCCGACAGGGATATCTACGAGCAGTACTTC
TRBV18	15	TRBD2	-	TRBJ2-1	CASSRGLAGGNEQFF	TGTGCCAGCTCCCGCGGACTAGCGGGGGGGAATGAGCAGTTCTTC
TRBV6-5	13	-	-	TRBJ1-2	CASSFRGNYGYTF	TGTGCCAGCAGTTTCAGGGGAAACTATGGCTACACCTTC
TRBV2	15	TRBD1	-	TRBJ2-1	CASSRDSLSYNEQFF	TGTGCCAGCAGTCGGGACAGCCTCTCCTACAATGAGCAGTTCTTC
TRBV7-2	15	TRBD2	-	TRBJ2-7	CASSFNSGSSYEQYF	TGTGCCAGCAGCTTCAATAGCGGGAGCTCCTACGAGCAGTACTTC
TRBV5-6	15	TRBD2	-	TRBJ2-7	CASSLAPSGGYEQYF	TGTGCCAGCAGCTTGGCTCCTAGCGGGGGCTACGAGCAGTACTTC
TRBV5-5	12	-	once	TRBJ1-1	CASTVLVREAFF	TGTGCCAGCACCGTTCTGGTCAGAGAAGCTTTCTTT
TRBV7-9	12	-	-	TRBJ2-1	CASSLALLEQFF	TGTGCCAGCAGCTTAGCCCTTCTAGAGCAGTTCTTC
TRBV27	12	-	-	TRBJ2-5	CASRTGQGTQYF	TGTGCCTCACGGACGGGCCAGGGGACCCAGTACTTC
TRBV20-1	11	-	-	TRBJ2-7	CSGTGGYEQYF	TGCAGTGGAACCGGGGGCTACGAGCAGTACTTC
TRBV30	17	TRBD1	-	TRBJ1-1	CAWSVYPWGDRGTEAFF	TGTGCCTGGAGTGTTTATCCGTGGGGGGACAGGGGAACTGAAGCTTTCTTT
TRBV10-3	15	TRBD1	-	TRBJ1-5	CAISTGTGTGQPQHF	TGTGCCATCAGTACCGGGACAGGGACGGGTCAGCCCCAGCATTTT